This T cell receptor beta chain is drawn from a study of blood T cell repertoires in COVID-19 (dated by TCRdb to the early 2020s). Regarding the research as a whole: Samples from collaborators originated in the United States, Italy and Spain and spanned both the acute and convalescent phases of COVID-19. The material from the prospective study consisted of cDNA or gDNA derived from T cells, B-cell-depleted T cells, or PBMCs. Subjects who had been exposed to COVID-19, were actively infected with it, or had recovered from it provided the deeply sampled blood TCRbeta repertoires that made up the dataset. The repertoires were released in a freely available public database meant as a resource for research on the immune response to SARS-CoV-2. Samples were obtained from the ongoing ImmuneRACE study (first 160 participants) and from 950 to 1,500 subjects provided by 6 global collaborators. Sample metadata almost always included a de-identified subject ID, COVID-19 status, age in years and sex. Where available, HLA class I and class II types were taken from metadata supplied by the sample provider and were not determined by assay-based typing.

The paper as a whole reports these results and caveats: How much clinical and demographic metadata was included differed by source and by participant, and the metadata was provided uncurated.

In regard to this clone: It lacks a known antigen. Within one base of it there is no much larger clone, and no base qualities were kept.

Trimming leaves V shorter by 5 bases and J shorter by 6 bases, with the junction holding 17 bases beyond the gene matches. Taken from the germline V gene, the CDR1 and CDR2 loops are SGHTA and FQGTGA. The CDR3 sequence holds 17 residues, the cysteine and phenylalanine included. CDR3 DNA only is kept here, 51 bases in frame from base 1. TCRbeta CDR3 regions were amplified from genomic DNA by means of the immunoSEQ Assay, a bias-controlled multiplex PCR. For the original study's pipeline: The number of nucleated cells in each sample was estimated by amplification of reference gene primers within the assay. To quantify the absolute abundance of each unique TCRbeta CDR3 rearrangement, sequence reads were collapsed and filtered. Productive Simpson clonality was computed per sample as the square root of Simpson's diversity index over productive rearrangements. TCRdb took over this immuneACCESS table, retaining in-frame rearrangements with V and J assigned. Such tables are incomplete; in checked studies, under half of the missing clones stem from an unresolved V gene, and the remainder is unexplained. For V, J and clone size, that table is used; D and trimming come from the DNA. The sample table shows 130,000 to 150,000 clones, and around 79% are seen once. The ten largest clones capture roughly 5.2% of the sample.

One collaborating source in Seattle enrolled patients while the patients were actively infected and followed the patients over time throughout the course of disease. Collaborating institutions collected whole blood in K2EDTA tubes following their own protocols. Collaborator samples were shipped for TCRbeta analysis as frozen whole blood, isolated PBMCs, or DNA extracted from either sample type. The specimen was peripheral blood. The chain employs TRBV7-3 and TRBJ1-2, with 8 junctional bases fitting TRBD1. The sequence was collected from a woman between 65 and 79 years old with COVID-19, enrolled during active disease. CDR3 sequence: CASSPQGQVERLDGYTF. The DNA is TGTGCCAGCAGCCCTCAGGGACAGGTAGAACGGTTGGATGGCTACACCTTC.